This T cell receptor (beta chain) was sequenced during a study of breast tumors, draining lymph nodes, adjacent tissues. Study conclusions and caveats: Compared with lymph nodes, tumors were less diverse; compared with nontumor tissue, more. Tumor T cell lymph node origin was a supported hypothesis, not proven.

The lymph nodes were axillary draining lymph nodes from breast cancer patients. This clonotype was recorded many times. Its antigen is unknown. TCRdb re-called the multiplex PCR reads with MiXCR, one entry per CDR3 protein. The repertoire holds about 130,000 distinct CDR3 sequences, with 15% to 20% as singletons. Germline lookup yields CDR1 DFQATT and CDR2 SNEGSKA (reference sequence). The CDR3 has 13 amino acids. Input material: axillary lymph node tissue. This chain links TRBV20-1 with TRBJ2-5; 8 nucleotides align to TRBD1. This TCR was sampled from a female donor with breast cancer. Some clones in this sample may be carry-over from other donors' samples. The CDR3 loop is CSAKDRAFETQYF. CDR3 nucleotides: TGCAGCGCCAAGGACAGGGCTTTCGAGACCCAGTACTTC.